The 30 T cell receptor beta chains given below trace back to one sample, sequenced in a study of blood T cell repertoires in COVID-19. The protocol was immunoSEQ multiplex PCR, while the TCRdb copy is restricted to in-frame clones and leaves out a portion. The sample includes approximately 250,000 clones, 65% to 90% of them seen just once. Material for sequencing was peripheral blood. Receptor source: a man in his fifties or sixties with COVID-19, enrolled during active disease.

The chain carries TRBV27 and TRBJ2-3; TRBD2 matches 8 bases. CDR1 and CDR2 (germline): MNHEY, SMNVEV (reference sequence). The CDR3 loop spans 16 amino acids. V lost 1 base and J lost 1; bases outside the gene matches: 4. The CDR3 protein is CASSLLRRGGTDTQYF. DNA of the CDR3: TGTGCCAGCAGTTTATTAAGGCGGGGGGGCACAGATACGCAGTATTTT.

The J gene is TRBJ1-3, the V gene TRBV5-1; D gene uncertain. This CDR3 is 14 amino acids long. The V end was cut by 4 bases, the J end by 0 bases, with 8 bases between. Germline lookup yields CDR1 SGHRS and CDR2 YFSETQ. The CDR3 is CASSREPSGNTIYF. The CDR3 coding sequence is TGCGCCAGCAGCCGCGAGCCCTCTGGAAACACCATATATTTT.

CDR3 sequence: CASSQVLGAAKYF. The CDR3 DNA reads TGTGCCAGCAGCCAAGTCCTAGGGGCGGCCAAGTACTTC. The genes are TRBV3-1 (or the pseudogene TRBV3-2) and TRBJ2-7; perhaps TRBD1 as D (5 bases). CDR1 is LGHDT, CDR2 YNNKEL, per germline (reference sequence). The V gene lost 1 base and the J gene lost 11 bases, with 15 bases spanning the gap. The CDR3 is 13 residues long.

The chain employs TRBV5-1 and TRBJ1-4, with a weak D call TRBD1 (6 bases). Germline lookup yields CDR1 SGHRS and CDR2 YFSETQ. The CDR3 length is 15 residues. Trimming removed 0 bases at V and 16 bases at J, with 22 bases between. CDR3 residues: CASSLGGGSEGIPFF. The CDR3 DNA reads as TGCGCCAGCAGCTTGGGAGGGGGATCCGAGGGGATCCCGTTTTTT.

The chain combines TRBV28 with TRBJ2-3; D gene uncertain. In germline, CDR1 is MDHEN, CDR2 SYDVKM. The V and J ends lost 7 bases and 0 bases respectively, with 17 bases between them. The CDR3 has 16 residues. In nucleotides, the CDR3 is TGTGCCAGCAACCAACACCAATTGTCTAGCACAGATACGCAGTATTTT. Translation: CASNQHQLSSTDTQYF.

This rearrangement joins TRBV6-2 or TRBV6-3 to TRBJ2-7; TRBD1 aligns across 7 bases. Germline-derived CDR1 and CDR2 are MNHEY and SVGEGT. CDR3 size: 15 residues. Trimming cost V 6 bases and J 6 bases; bases outside gene matches: 14. CDR3 sequence (DNA): TGTGCCAGCAGCCCCATTAGGACAGGAAGACCCGAGCAGTACTTC. This gives the protein CASSPIRTGRPEQYF.

The table lists this clone with a count of one. The chain combines TRBV4-2 with TRBJ2-3; no firm D call. CDR3 length: 15 residues. Trimming cost V 0 bases and J 0 bases, with 7 bases left between them. Per germline, CDR1 LGHNA and CDR2 YNFKEQ. The CDR3: CASSQDRKSTDTQYF. CDR3 sequence (DNA): TGTGCCAGCAGCCAAGATAGAAAGAGCACAGATACGCAGTATTTT.

Written as DNA, the CDR3 is TGTGCCAGCAGTTCGTGGCCTTATAGCAATCAGCCCCAGCATTTT. It encodes CASSSWPYSNQPQHF. The gene calls are TRBV28 and TRBJ1-5; D is unresolved. V lost 4 bases to trimming and J lost 0 bases, with 10 bases between them. CDR1 and CDR2 (germline): MDHEN, SYDVKM. The CDR3 contains 15 residues.

The chain combines TRBV19 with TRBJ2-7, with 9 bases aligning to TRBD1. The V and J ends lost 5 bases and 3 bases, in that order; junction bases with no gene match: 8. Germline V gives CDR1 LNHDA, CDR2 SQIVND (reference sequence). There are 15 residues in the CDR3. The CDR3 reads CASSYGGTGNYEQYF. CDR3 DNA sequence: TGTGCCAGTAGTTACGGGGGGACAGGGAACTACGAGCAGTACTTC. The full variable domain, its missing parts supplied by reference TRBV19 and TRBJ2-7, is DGGITQSPKYLFRKEGQNVTLSCEQNLNHDAMYWYRQDPGQGLRLIYYSQIVNDFQKGDIAEGYSVSREKKESFPLTVTSAQKNPTAFYLCASSYGGTGNYEQYFGPGTRLTVT.

V gene TRBV19 combines with J gene TRBJ1-2; D is ambiguous. Trimming removed 6 bases from V and 8 bases from J, with 7 bases in between. The CDR3 totals 10 residues. Germline-derived CDR1 and CDR2 are LNHDA and SQIVND (reference sequence). Here the CDR3 DNA reads TGTGCCAGTAGATCCGTGGGCTACACCTTC. Amino acids: CASRSVGYTF.

The gene calls are TRBV30 and TRBJ2-3; 9 bases match TRBD2. Germline values: CDR1 GTSNPN, CDR2 SVGIG (reference sequence). The CDR3 has 13 amino acids. The J segment lost 11 bases and the V segment lost 4 bases, leaving 10 bases of the junction unmatched. The CDR3 DNA sequence: TGTGCCTGGAAAGGCGGGGGGGCGAGAAGGCAGTATTTT. It specifies CAWKGGGARRQYF.

In its sample, this clone was seen a few times. The chain employs TRBV5-5 and TRBJ1-5, with D perhaps TRBD1 (6 bases). This CDR3 has 13 amino acids. CDR1 and CDR2 from the germline V gene are SGHKS and YYEKEE (reference sequence). The V gene lost 1 base and the J gene lost 7 bases, with 9 bases spanning the gap. CDR3 sequence (DNA): TGTGCCAGCAGCTTGAGTACAGGGCAGCCCCAGCATTTT. It encodes CASSLSTGQPQHF.

This chain joins TRBV28 and TRBJ1-1, with unresolved D. The CDR3 is 16 residues long. The germline V gene encodes CDR1 MDHEN and CDR2 SYDVKM. The V and J ends lost 7 bases and 0 bases respectively, with 18 bases between them. The CDR3 spells CASTLSGRLLNTEAFF. The CDR3 nucleotides read TGTGCCAGCACCCTGAGCGGCAGGTTATTGAACACTGAAGCTTTCTTT.

The chain carries TRBV5-1 and TRBJ1-1; unclear D gene. This CDR3 is 13 amino acids long. V was cut by 3 bases and J by 5 bases, with 11 bases left in between. CDR1 and CDR2 from the germline V gene are SGHRS and YFSETQ. CDR3 region: CASSWAQDTEAFF. The CDR3 nucleotides are TGCGCCAGCAGCTGGGCCCAAGATACTGAAGCTTTCTTT.

The chain links TRBV29-1 to TRBJ2-2, with TRBD2 identical over 12 bases. Losses at the gene ends were 4 bases for V and 5 bases for J; bases not matched to a gene: 5. CDR1 is SQVTM and CDR2 is ANQGSEA in the germline V gene. CDR3 length: 15 residues. CDR3 nucleotides: TGCAGCGTTGGCCTGGGGACTAGCGGGACCGGGGAGCTGTTTTTT. The encoded protein is CSVGLGTSGTGELFF.

The rearrangement links TRBV28 to TRBJ1-1, with TRBD1 matching 8 bases. The ends lost 4 bases at V and 10 bases at J; junction bases unmatched: 11. CDR3 size: 14 residues. CDR1 is MDHEN and CDR2 is SYDVKM in the germline V gene. The CDR3 region has the DNA TGTGCCAGCAGTTCCCCAGGGGGCTCCGACAGAGCTTTCTTT. Residues: CASSSPGGSDRAFF.

The gene calls are TRBV6-2 or TRBV6-3 and TRBJ1-1; D not certain. The CDR3 is 12 amino acids. V lost 6 bases and J 5 bases, leaving 10 bases between the germline ends. Germline CDR1 reads MNHEY; CDR2 reads SVGEGT. CDR3 sequence (DNA): TGTGCCAGCAGCCTTCCCAAAACTGAAGCTTTCTTT. As protein: CASSLPKTEAFF.

The count of this clone is one. This rearrangement joins TRBV18 to TRBJ1-5; TRBD1 agrees at 9 bases. The V and J ends lost 5 bases and 3 bases, in that order; junction bases with no gene match: 2. Germline V gene data show CDR1 as KGHSH and CDR2 as LQKENI. This CDR3 comprises 14 residues. CDR3 region: CASSRDRDNQPQHF. The CDR3 DNA follows: TGTGCCAGCTCAAGGGACAGGGACAATCAGCCCCAGCATTTT.

The chain carries TRBV10-2 and TRBJ2-2; D is perhaps TRBD2 (6 bases). The CDR3 sequence is 13 residues long. Trimming cost V 10 bases and J 1 base, with 10 bases left between them. The germline V gene encodes CDR1 WSHSY and CDR2 SAAADI. The CDR3, as DNA: TGCGCCATCCTGGGACTGAACACCGGGGAGCTGTTTTTT. Amino acids: CAILGLNTGELFF.

The rearrangement links TRBV18 to TRBJ2-7, with D perhaps TRBD1 (6 bases). The CDR3 runs to 14 residues. Germline V gives CDR1 KGHSH, CDR2 LQKENI. V lost 6 bases and J 5 bases, leaving 17 bases between the germline ends. The CDR3 region has the DNA TGTGCCAGCTCCCAGGGGCTAGGCGTTAACGAGCAGTACTTC. It translates to CASSQGLGVNEQYF.

In regard to this clone: The sample contains more than one DNA sequence encoding this CDR3. This chain connects TRBV6-5 to TRBJ2-7; TRBD1 aligns across 9 bases. The CDR3 loop spans 13 amino acids. The germline CDR1 and CDR2 sequences are MNHEY and SVGAGI. Trimming took 6 bases from V and 2 from J; bases not matched to a gene: 2. CDR3 bases: TGTGCCAGCAGCAGGGACAGGGCCTACGAGCAGTACTTC. This gives the protein CASSRDRAYEQYF.

The chain uses TRBV5-1 and TRBJ1-1; 7 bases align to TRBD1. CDR1 is SGHRS, CDR2 YFSETQ, per germline. The CDR3 contains 14 residues. The J segment lost 6 bases and the V segment lost 7 bases, leaving 12 bases of the junction unmatched. Written as DNA, the CDR3 is TGCGCCAGCTCAGGGGGGCAGGGTACTTCTGAAGCTTTCTTT. This translates into CASSGGQGTSEAFF.

The V call is TRBV5-1, the J call TRBJ2-1; possible D gene TRBD2, 5 bases. CDR3 length: 14 residues. Trimming took 3 bases from V and 5 from J, leaving 12 bases between them. Germline lookup yields CDR1 SGHRS and CDR2 YFSETQ. CDR3 sequence: CASSSGEPNNEQFF. DNA for the CDR3: TGCGCCAGCAGCTCTGGGGAGCCCAACAATGAGCAGTTCTTC.

The chain is built from TRBV20-1 and TRBJ2-7, with no clear D. From germline, CDR1 is DFQATT and CDR2 SNEGSKA (reference sequence). The CDR3 contains 11 residues. Between the trimmed V and J ends, which lost 6 bases and 2 bases, there was a span of 8 bases. The CDR3 loop reads CSAINAYEQYF. For the CDR3, the DNA is TGCAGTGCAATTAATGCCTACGAGCAGTACTTC.

This clone has just one count. The rearrangement uses TRBV18 and TRBJ2-5; D call uncertain. The CDR3 covers 14 residues. V dropped 0 bases and J dropped 5 bases, with 10 bases sitting between them. The germline V gene has CDR1 KGHSH and CDR2 LQKENI. CDR3 nucleotide sequence: TGTGCCAGCTCACCACCGGAGCGCCGCGAGACCCAGTACTTC. Translating gives CASSPPERRETQYF.

V and J are TRBV5-5 and TRBJ2-7; 9 bases fit TRBD1. The CDR3 runs 15 residues. V dropped 2 bases and J dropped 3; count of bases not matched to a gene: 6. Germline CDR1 reads SGHKS; CDR2 reads YYEKEE (reference sequence). CDR3 loop: CASSFRGQGSYEQYF. CDR3 coding DNA: TGTGCCAGCAGCTTCCGCGGACAGGGGAGCTACGAGCAGTACTTC.

The chain employs TRBV6-6 and TRBJ1-6; tentative D call: TRBD1 (6 bases). Per germline, CDR1 MNHNY and CDR2 SVGAGI (reference sequence). V was shortened by 6 bases and J by 3 bases, with 6 bases between the two germline ends. The CDR3 totals 13 residues. CDR3 sequence: CASRQGYNSPLHF. The CDR3 coding sequence is TGTGCCAGCAGACAGGGCTATAATTCACCCCTCCACTTT.

The genes are TRBV18 and TRBJ1-1; D not resolved. In germline, CDR1 is KGHSH, CDR2 LQKENI. The ends were cut back, 3 bases at V and 7 bases at J, with 9 bases in the middle. The length of the CDR3 is 12 residues. The CDR3, as DNA: TGTGCCAGCTCACCCCAGCGAGATGAAGCTTTCTTT. Protein product: CASSPQRDEAFF.

The sample holds one count of this clone. This chain connects TRBV10-3 to TRBJ1-2, with 8 bases aligning to TRBD1. V trimming: 4 bases; J trimming: 3 bases; junction bases outside the gene matches: 4. The CDR3 runs 14 residues. In germline, CDR1 is ENHRY, CDR2 SYGVKD. This chain's CDR3 is CAISGGQEYYGYTF. The CDR3 DNA sequence: TGTGCCATCAGTGGGGGACAGGAGTACTATGGCTACACCTTC.

The rearrangement uses TRBV2 and TRBJ2-1; 9 bases match TRBD1. The V gene's germline CDR1 is SNHLY and CDR2 FYNNEI. CDR3 length: 14 amino acids. V was pared by 4 bases and J by 4 bases, with 2 bases of the junction left unmatched. The chain's CDR3 is CASSGTGDYNEQFF. The CDR3 region has the DNA TGTGCCAGCAGTGGGACAGGGGATTACAATGAGCAGTTCTTC. Full variable domain (remainder filled in from reference TRBV2 and TRBJ2-1): EPEVTQTPSHQVTQMGQEVILRCVPISNHLYFYWYRQILGQKVEFLVSFYNNEISEKSEIFDDQFSVERPDGSNFTLKIRSTKLEDSAMYFCASSGTGDYNEQFFGPGTRLTVL.